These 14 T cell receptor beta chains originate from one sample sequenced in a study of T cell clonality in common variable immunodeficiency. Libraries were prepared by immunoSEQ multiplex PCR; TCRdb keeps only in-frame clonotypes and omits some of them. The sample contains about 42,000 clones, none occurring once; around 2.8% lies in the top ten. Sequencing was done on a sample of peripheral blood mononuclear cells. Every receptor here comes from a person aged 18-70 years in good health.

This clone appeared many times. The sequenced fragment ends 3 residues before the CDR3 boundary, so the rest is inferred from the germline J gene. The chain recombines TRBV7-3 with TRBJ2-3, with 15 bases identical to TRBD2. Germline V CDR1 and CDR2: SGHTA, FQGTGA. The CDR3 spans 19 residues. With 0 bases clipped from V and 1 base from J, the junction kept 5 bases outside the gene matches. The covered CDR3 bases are TGTGCCAGCAGCTTAACCCCCGGACTAGCGGGGGGGGGCACAGATACG. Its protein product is CASSLTPGLAGGGTDT. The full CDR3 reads CASSLTPGLAGGGTDTQYF.

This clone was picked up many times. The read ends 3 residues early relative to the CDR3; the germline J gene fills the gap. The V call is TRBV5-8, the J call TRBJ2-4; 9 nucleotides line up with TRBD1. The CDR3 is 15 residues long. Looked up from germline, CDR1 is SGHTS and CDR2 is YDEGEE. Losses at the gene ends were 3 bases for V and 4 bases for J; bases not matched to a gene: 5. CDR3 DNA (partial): TGTGCCAGCAGCTCCGCCGGGACAGGGAAAAACATT. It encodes CASSSAGTGKNI. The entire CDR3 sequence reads CASSSAGTGKNIQYF.

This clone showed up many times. CDR3 protein: CASSLKGYEQYF. The CDR3 DNA, read in part, is TGTGCCAGCAGCTTAAAGGGGTACGAG. The J gene is TRBJ2-7, the V gene TRBV7-6; possible D gene TRBD1, 5 bases. Read data end 3 residues before the CDR3 end; the end is taken from the germline J gene. Germline assignment: CDR1 SGHVS and CDR2 FNYEAQ. V shed 2 bases and J shed 4 bases, with 6 bases lying between them. The CDR3 extends over 12 amino acids.

The CDR3 loop reads CASSELSNQPQHF. The sequenced part of the CDR3 DNA is TGTGCCAGCAGTGAACTTAGCAATCAGCCC. The rearrangement joins TRBV2 to TRBJ1-5; D is unresolved. The CDR3 is cut off 3 residues early in the read; its end comes from the germline J gene. V gave up 2 bases and J gave up 0 bases, with 2 bases separating them. The length of the CDR3 is 13 residues. Germline-derived CDR1 and CDR2 are SNHLY and FYNNEI.

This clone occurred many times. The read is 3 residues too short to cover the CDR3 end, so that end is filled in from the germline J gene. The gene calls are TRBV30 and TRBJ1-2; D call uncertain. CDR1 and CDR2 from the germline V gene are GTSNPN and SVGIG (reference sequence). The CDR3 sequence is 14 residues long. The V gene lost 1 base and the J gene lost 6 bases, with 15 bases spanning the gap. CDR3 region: CAWSALGFQDGYTF. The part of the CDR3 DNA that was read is TGTGCCTGGAGTGCACTAGGCTTTCAGGATGGC.

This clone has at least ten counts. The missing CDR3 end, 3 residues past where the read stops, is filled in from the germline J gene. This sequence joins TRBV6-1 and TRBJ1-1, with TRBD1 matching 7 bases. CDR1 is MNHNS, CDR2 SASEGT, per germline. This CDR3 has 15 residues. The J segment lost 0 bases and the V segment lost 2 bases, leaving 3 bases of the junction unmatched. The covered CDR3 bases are TGTGCCAGCAGTGAAAGGGGGCTTATGAACACTGAA. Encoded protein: CASSERGLMNTE. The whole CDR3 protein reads CASSERGLMNTEAFF.

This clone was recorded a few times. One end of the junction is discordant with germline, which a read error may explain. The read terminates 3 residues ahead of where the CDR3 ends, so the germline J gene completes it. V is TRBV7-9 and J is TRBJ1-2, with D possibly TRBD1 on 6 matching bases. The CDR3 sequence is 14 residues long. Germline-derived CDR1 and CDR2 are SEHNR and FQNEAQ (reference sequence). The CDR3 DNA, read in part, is TGTGCCAGCAGCCAACAGGGAACTAAATATGGC. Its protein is CASSQQGTKYG. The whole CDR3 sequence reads CASSQQGTKYGYTF. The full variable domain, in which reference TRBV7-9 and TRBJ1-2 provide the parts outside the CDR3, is DTGVSQNPRHKITKRGQNVTFRCDPISEHNRLYWYRQTLGQGPEFLTYFQNEAQLEKSRLLSDRFSAERPKGSFSTLEIQRTEQGDSAMYLCASSQQGTKYGYTFGSGTRLTVV.

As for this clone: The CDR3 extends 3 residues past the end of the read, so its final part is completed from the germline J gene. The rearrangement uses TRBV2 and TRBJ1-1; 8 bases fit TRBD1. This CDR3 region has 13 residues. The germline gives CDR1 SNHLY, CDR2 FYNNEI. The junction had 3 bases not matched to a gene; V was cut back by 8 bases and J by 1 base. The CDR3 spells CASVGQGNTEAFF. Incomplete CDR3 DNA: TGTGCCAGCGTCGGACAGGGGAACACTGAA.

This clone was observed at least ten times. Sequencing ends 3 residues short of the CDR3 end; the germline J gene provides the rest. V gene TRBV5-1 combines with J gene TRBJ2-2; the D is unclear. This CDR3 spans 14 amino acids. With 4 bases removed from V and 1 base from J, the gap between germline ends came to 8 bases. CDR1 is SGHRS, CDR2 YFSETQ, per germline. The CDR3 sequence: CASSHSMNTGELFF. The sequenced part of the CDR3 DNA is TGCGCCAGCAGCCACTCTATGAACACCGGGGAG.

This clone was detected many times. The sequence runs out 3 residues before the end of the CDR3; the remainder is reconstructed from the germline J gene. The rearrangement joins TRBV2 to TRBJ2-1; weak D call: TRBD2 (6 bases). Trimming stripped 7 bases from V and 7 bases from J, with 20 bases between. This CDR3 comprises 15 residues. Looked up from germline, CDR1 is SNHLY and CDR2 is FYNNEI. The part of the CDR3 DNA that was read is TGTGCCAGCAATCCGACTAGTCTCCGTCCAAATGAG. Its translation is CASNPTSLRPNE. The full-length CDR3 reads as CASNPTSLRPNEQFF. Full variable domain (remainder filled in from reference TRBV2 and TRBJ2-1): EPEVTQTPSHQVTQMGQEVILRCVPISNHLYFYWYRQILGQKVEFLVSFYNNEISEKSEIFDDQFSVERPDGSNFTLKIRSTKLEDSAMYFCASNPTSLRPNEQFFGPGTRLTVL.

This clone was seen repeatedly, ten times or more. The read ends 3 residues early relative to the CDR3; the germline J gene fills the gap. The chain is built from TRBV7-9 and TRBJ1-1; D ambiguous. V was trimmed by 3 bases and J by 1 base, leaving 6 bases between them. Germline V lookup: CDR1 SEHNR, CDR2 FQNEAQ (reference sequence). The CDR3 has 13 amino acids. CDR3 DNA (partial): TGTGCCAGCAGCTTGGGCAGGAACACTGAA. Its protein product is CASSLGRNTE. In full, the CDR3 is CASSLGRNTEAFF.

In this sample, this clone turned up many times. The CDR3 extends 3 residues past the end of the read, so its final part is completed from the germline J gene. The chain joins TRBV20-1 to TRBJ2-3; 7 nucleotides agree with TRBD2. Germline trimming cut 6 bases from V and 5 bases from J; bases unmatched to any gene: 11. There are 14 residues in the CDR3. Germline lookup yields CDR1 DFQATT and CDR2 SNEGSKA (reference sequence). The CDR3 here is CSAHMGSGEDTQYF. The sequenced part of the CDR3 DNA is TGCAGTGCCCATATGGGGAGCGGGGAAGATACG.

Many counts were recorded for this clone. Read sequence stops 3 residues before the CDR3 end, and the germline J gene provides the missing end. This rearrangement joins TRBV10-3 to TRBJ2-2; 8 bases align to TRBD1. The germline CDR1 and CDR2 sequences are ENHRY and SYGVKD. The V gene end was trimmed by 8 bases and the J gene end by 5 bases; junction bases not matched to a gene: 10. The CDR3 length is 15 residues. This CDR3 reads CAIGAGTGETGELFF. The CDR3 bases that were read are TGTGCCATCGGCGCCGGGACAGGAGAGACCGGGGAG.

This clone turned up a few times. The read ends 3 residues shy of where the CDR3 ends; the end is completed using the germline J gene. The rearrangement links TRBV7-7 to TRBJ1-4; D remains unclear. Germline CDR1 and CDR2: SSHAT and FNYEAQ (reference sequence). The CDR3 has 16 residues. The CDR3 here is CASSLGLKSYNSPLFF. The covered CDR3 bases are TGTGCCAGCAGCTTAGGGTTAAAGTCCTATAATTCACCA.